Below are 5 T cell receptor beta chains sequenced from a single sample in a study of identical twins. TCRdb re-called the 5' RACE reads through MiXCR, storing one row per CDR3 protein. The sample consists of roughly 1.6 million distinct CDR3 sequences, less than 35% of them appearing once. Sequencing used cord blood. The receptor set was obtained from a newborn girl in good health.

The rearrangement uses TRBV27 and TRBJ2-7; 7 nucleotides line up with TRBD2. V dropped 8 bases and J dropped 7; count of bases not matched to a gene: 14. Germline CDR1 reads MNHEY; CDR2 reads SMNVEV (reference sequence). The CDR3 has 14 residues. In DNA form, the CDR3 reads TGTGCCAGCCGAGTACACCCACAAGCGGGGGAGCAGTACTTC. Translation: CASRVHPQAGEQYF.

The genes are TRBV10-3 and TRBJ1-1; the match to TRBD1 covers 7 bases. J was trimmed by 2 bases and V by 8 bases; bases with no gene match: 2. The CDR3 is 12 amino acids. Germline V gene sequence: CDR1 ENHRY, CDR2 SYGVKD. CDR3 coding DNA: TGTGCCATCGGGGACAGCAACACTGAAGCTTTCTTT. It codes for CAIGDSNTEAFF.

The CDR3: CSARASGAGYEQFF. DNA for the CDR3: TGCAGTGCTAGAGCAAGCGGGGCGGGCTACGAGCAGTTCTTC. This rearrangement joins TRBV20-1 to TRBJ2-1, with 7 bases fitting TRBD2. Germline V gene lookup returns CDR1 DFQATT and CDR2 SNEGSKA (reference sequence). This CDR3 contains 14 residues. The trim removed 1 base at V and 10 bases at J, leaving 10 bases unmatched.

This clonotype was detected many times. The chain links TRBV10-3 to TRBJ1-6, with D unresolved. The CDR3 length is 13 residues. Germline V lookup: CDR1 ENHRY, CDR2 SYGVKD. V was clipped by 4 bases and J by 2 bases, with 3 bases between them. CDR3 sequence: CAISGAYNSPLHF. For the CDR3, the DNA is TGTGCCATCAGTGGTGCCTATAATTCACCCCTCCACTTT.

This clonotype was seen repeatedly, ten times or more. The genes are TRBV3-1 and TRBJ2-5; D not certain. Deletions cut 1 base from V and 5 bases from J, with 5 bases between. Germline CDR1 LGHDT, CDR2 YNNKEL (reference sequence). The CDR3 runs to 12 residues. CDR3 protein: CASSQAPETQYF. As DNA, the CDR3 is TGTGCCAGCAGCCAAGCTCCGGAGACCCAGTACTTC.